This TCR beta chain was recorded in a study of beta chain features in type 1 diabetes. General study results and limits: There was a moderate but significant shortening of TCRB CDR3s in all four CD4+ subsets of Type 1 diabetes patients.

Germline assignment: CDR1 KGHSH and CDR2 LQKENI. The CDR3 is 16 residues long. V shed 3 bases and J shed 4 bases, with 18 bases lying between them. Averaging about 116 mL, one heparinised blood draw was given by each donor. Reverse transcribing all isolated RNA meant expressed TCRB transcripts were sequenced. Assay: immunoSEQ multiplex PCR; the TCRdb copy retains only in-frame clones and omits some. The table records 350,000 to 450,000 clones, around an eighth of them present only once. About this clone itself: Antigen specificity is unknown.

The V call is TRBV18, the J call TRBJ1-2; D is unclear. The sequenced sample consisted of naive CD4+ T cells from blood. This receptor was identified in a woman aged 18-29 years with type 1 diabetes. The CDR3 nucleotides read TGTGCCAGCTCACCGCTCTCGGGAAGGCTCGTCTATGGCTACACCTTC. It is translated as CASSPLSGRLVYGYTF.